This entry concerns a single T cell receptor beta chain. CDR1 is SGHVS, CDR2 FNYEAQ, per germline. The CDR3 runs 13 residues. The ends were cut back, 5 bases at V and 4 bases at J, with 12 bases in the middle. This entry belongs to a study of patients and donors after allogeneic stem cell transplantation. Using its own MiXCR run on the RT-PCR reads, TCRdb lists one record per CDR3 protein. In the table there are over 150,000 distinct CDR3 sequences, 30% of which are singletons. Sequencing was done on a sample of blood, either unsorted or a sorted T cell fraction (not recorded which). The V gene is TRBV7-6, the J gene TRBJ2-7; D is uncertain. This receptor was taken from a human donor who was either an allogeneic HSCT recipient or a stem cell or donor lymphocyte infusion donor (not recorded which). It is not recorded whose cells these are; they may come from a transplant donor. This chain's CDR3 is CASSHGSLYEQYF. CDR3 in DNA: TGTGCCAGCAGCCACGGATCTTTATACGAGCAGTACTTC.